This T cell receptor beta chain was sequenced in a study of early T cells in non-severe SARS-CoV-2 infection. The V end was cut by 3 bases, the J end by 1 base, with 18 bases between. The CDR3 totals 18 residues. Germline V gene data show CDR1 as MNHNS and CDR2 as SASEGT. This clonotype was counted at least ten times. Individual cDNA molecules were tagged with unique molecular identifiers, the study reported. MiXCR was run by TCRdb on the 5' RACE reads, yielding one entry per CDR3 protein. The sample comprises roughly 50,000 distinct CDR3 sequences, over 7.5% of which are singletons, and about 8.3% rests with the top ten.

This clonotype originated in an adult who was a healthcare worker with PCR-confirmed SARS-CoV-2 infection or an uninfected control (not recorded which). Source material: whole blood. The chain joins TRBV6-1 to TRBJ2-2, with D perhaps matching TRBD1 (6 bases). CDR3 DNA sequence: TGTGCCAGCAGTGACGTTTTCCTGACAGGCTGGAACACCGGGGAGCTGTTTTTT. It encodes CASSDVFLTGWNTGELFF.